The rows below give T cell receptor beta chains drawn from one sample of a study of shared clonotypes between healthy human individuals. TCRdb's copy holds only in-frame clones and misses some; the assay was immunoSEQ multiplex PCR. The sample carries around 2.5 million clones, 93% recorded once. Source material: naive CD4+ T cells from PBMCs. The source of these receptors is a man aged 18-30 years in good health. Some clones in this sample may be carry-over from other donors' samples. CDR3s leave out the opening cysteine and the closing phenylalanine or tryptophan. The D gene is left open where the match is weak.

TRBV11-2	TRBD2	ASSQTSGSSYNEQF
TRBV11-2	-	ASSLRGYSNQPQH
TRBV5-1	TRBD2	ASSLILAGSYEQY
TRBV7-2	-	ASSLHGGYTEAF
TRBV18	TRBD2	ASSLNAGDQETQY
TRBV5-1	-	ASSDQLVVNTEAF
TRBV6-5	-	ASSTRGGNTEAF
TRBV29-1	-	SVESGSYNEQF
TRBV6-6	-	ASTKAGTSNYEQY
TRBV23-1	TRBD1	ASTKGGQVQHNYGYT
TRBV28	TRBD2	ASSFLSGRGSYNEQF
TRBV19	-	ASSIRPWANEKLF
TRBV7-3	-	ASSLTREGYNEQF
TRBV19	-	ASSHGRGNTGELF
TRBV21-1	-	ASSKSGRGNTIY
TRBV11-2	-	ASSPGQGSVSTEAF
TRBV4-1	TRBD1	ASSRGTGSDYEQY
TRBV6-5	-	ASSYRGTDNEKLF
TRBV5-1	-	ASSLELTHPPEQF
TRBV11-2	TRBD1	ASSSGDRPYGYT
TRBV28	-	ASSLLQRGGNQPQH
TRBV28	-	ASGLGGLGNTEAF
TRBV2	-	ASSDKRRSNEQF
TRBV7-3	-	ASSLDSGPYNEQF
TRBV28	-	ARGIGCTGPPPNTEAF
TRBV10-1	-	ASSPGHLETYEQY
TRBV7-3	-	ASSSPTGAVYNEQF
TRBV6-1	TRBD2	ASAVAGGGETQY
TRBV7-9	TRBD1	ASSSDRSSYEQY
TRBV5-1	TRBD2	ASRRAAGVANEQF
TRBV6-1	-	ATAPTGYEKLF
TRBV7-2	TRBD2	ASSLAGGDEQY
TRBV7-2	-	ASSAQLNTEAF
TRBV6-1	-	ASSERVFVSTDTQY
TRBV6-5	-	ASSYSAVDEQY
TRBV5-5	-	ASSLVEVRNTEAF
TRBV6-1	-	ASSERPGHGNTGELF
TRBV6-1	-	ASSEAGHQPQH
TRBV4-1	-	ASSQGSGRGSYEQY
TRBV6-5	TRBD1	ASSYEGASGELF
TRBV5-1	-	ASSLVSSSGANVLT
TRBV2	TRBD1	ASSGQGDRVNQPQH
TRBV7-9	-	ASTAALNTEAF
TRBV5-5	-	ASSLAQNNQPQH
TRBV28	-	ASSLTANEQF
TRBV5-4	TRBD2	ASSARTSGRATGNEQF